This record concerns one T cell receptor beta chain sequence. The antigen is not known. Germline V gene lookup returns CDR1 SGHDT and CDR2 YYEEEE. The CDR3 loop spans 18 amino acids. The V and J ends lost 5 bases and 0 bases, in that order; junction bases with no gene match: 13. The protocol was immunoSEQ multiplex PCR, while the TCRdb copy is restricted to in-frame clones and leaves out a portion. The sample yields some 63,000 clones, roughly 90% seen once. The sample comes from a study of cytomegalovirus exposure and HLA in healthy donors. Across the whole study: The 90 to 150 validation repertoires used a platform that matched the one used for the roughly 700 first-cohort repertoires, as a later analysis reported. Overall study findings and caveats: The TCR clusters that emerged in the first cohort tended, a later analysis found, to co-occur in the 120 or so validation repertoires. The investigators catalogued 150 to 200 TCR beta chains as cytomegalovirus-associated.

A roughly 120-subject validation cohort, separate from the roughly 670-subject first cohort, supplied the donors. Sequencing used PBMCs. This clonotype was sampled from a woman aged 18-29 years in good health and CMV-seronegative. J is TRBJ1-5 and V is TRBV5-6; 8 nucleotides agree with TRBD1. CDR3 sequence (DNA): TGTGCCAGCAGACTTCCGGGACAGGATAGCTATAGCAATCAGCCCCAGCATTTT. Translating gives CASRLPGQDSYSNQPQHF.